This T cell receptor beta chain was recovered during a study of T cell repertoires in cytomegalovirus infection. As for the study in general: The study used recently identified HLA-C-restricted and well-studied HLA-B-restricted CMV epitopes. Study-level findings and limits: HLA-C-restricted CMV-specific TCR beta clonotypes prevailed in the ex vivo response.

This clonotype was observed a few times. Its antigen is unknown. This CDR3 comprises 15 residues. Trimming stripped 1 base from V and 5 bases from J, with 14 bases between. Germline V gives CDR1 SGHTA, CDR2 FQGNSA. From the reads, TCRdb called clonotypes with MiXCR, one entry per CDR3 protein. The top ten hold 80% of the sample, which has 50,000 to 60,000 distinct CDR3 sequences, around a fifth seen once. This TCR derives from a human donor in good health (CMV status not recorded). Some clones in this sample may be carry-over from other donors' samples. The sample in question was CD8+ T cells from cultured PBMCs, obtained from culture after CMV antigen stimulation. This chain uses TRBV7-2 with TRBJ2-5; D is ambiguous. CDR3 nucleotides: TGTGCCAGCAGCTTAGATTCCTCAATTGGGGAGACCCAGTACTTC. This sequence encodes CASSLDSSIGETQYF.